The sequence of this TCR beta chain was determined in a study of cytomegalovirus exposure and HLA in healthy donors. As for the study in general: The early release's HLA-typed donors yielded 78 million or so unique TCRs.

Primers: 60 Vbeta forward and 13 Jbeta reverse. Libraries were prepared by immunoSEQ multiplex PCR; TCRdb keeps only in-frame clonotypes and omits some of them. The sample shows 200,000 to 250,000 clones, approximately 79% of them seen only once. With regard to this clone: What it binds is unknown.

Study-wide results and limits: Accurate prediction of HLA-A and HLA-B alleles (for most subjects) was reportedly achieved from TCR beta sequences. Testing in vitro showed a few CMV-associated chains specific for CMV antigens.

Donors counted as nominally healthy when sampled, yet unrecorded immune exposures were likely. The receptor comes from a man in his fifties or sixties in good health and CMV-seronegative. Sequencing was done on a sample of PBMCs.

CDR3 coding DNA: TGTGCCAGCAGTTCCCTCAGGGGGCATGGGCAGCCCCAGCATTTT. This gives the protein CASSSLRGHGQPQHF. This chain uses TRBV28 with TRBJ1-5; 8 nucleotides line up with TRBD1. The CDR3 is made up of 15 amino acids. Unmatched junction bases numbered 9, after V lost 4 bases and J lost 7 bases. The germline V gene encodes CDR1 MDHEN and CDR2 SYDVKM.